The rows below give T cell receptor beta chains drawn from one sample of a study of blood T cell repertoires in COVID-19. The assay was immunoSEQ multiplex PCR, and TCRdb's table has in-frame clones only and misses some. Found here are around 23,000 clones, about four fifths of them singletons; the top ten hold more than 6.5%. Sequenced: peripheral blood. The receptors were gathered from a man aged 50 or older with COVID-19, enrolled during active disease. The CDR3 runs from the conserved cysteine through the conserved F or W. D genes are given only for firm matches. Some rows have no size entry. The others give once, few or many, or a class for an expanded clone.

few	-	TRBV18	TRBJ1-1	CASSPATGNTEAFF	TGTGCCAGCTCTCCTGCGACGGGGAACACTGAAGCTTTCTTT
once	-	TRBV18	TRBJ2-2	CASSPLVLSNTGELFF	TGTGCCAGCTCACCGTTGGTCCTATCGAACACCGGGGAGCTGTTTTTT
few	-	TRBV19	TRBJ1-5	CASSIVPTYPIYQPQHF	TGTGCCAGTAGTATAGTCCCCACTTATCCAATTTATCAGCCCCAGCATTTT
-	TRBD1	TRBV18	TRBJ1-4	CASSPGQGATNEKLFF	TGTGCCAGCTCACCAGGACAGGGGGCAACTAATGAAAAACTGTTTTTT
-	-	TRBV10-2	TRBJ1-5	CASSESSGNQPQHF	TGCGCCAGCAGTGAGTCTTCAGGGAATCAGCCCCAGCATTTT
-	TRBD2	TRBV27	TRBJ2-3	CASSLASGRASTDTQYF	TGTGCCAGCAGTTTGGCTAGCGGGAGGGCTAGCACAGATACGCAGTATTTT
-	TRBD1	TRBV7-7	TRBJ1-4	CASSPDRDEKLFF	TGTGCTAGCAGCCCCGACAGGGATGAAAAACTGTTTTTT
-	-	TRBV2	TRBJ2-1	CASRILASYNEQFF	TGTGCCAGCCGTATCCTAGCGTCATACAATGAGCAGTTCTTC
-	-	TRBV9	TRBJ2-2	CASSVAERNTGELFF	TGTGCCAGCAGCGTAGCGGAGAGGAACACCGGGGAGCTGTTTTTT
few	-	TRBV5-4	TRBJ2-7	CASSSGVTEQYF	TGTGCCAGCAGCTCCGGAGTTACCGAGCAGTACTTC
-	TRBD1	TRBV30	TRBJ1-1	CAWKRTGALEAFF	TGTGCCTGGAAAAGGACAGGGGCCCTTGAAGCTTTCTTT
-	TRBD1	TRBV7-9	TRBJ2-5	CASSSTGRETQYF	TGTGCCAGCAGCTCGACAGGGAGAGAGACCCAGTACTTC
-	-	TRBV7-9	TRBJ2-2	CASSISTGSGELFF	TGTGCCAGCAGCATCTCGACAGGTTCCGGGGAGCTGTTTTTT
-	TRBD1	TRBV7-9	TRBJ1-4	CASSSGQVTTNEKLFF	TGTGCCAGCAGCTCCGGACAGGTGACAACTAATGAAAAACTGTTTTTT
-	-	TRBV7-9	TRBJ2-7	CASSLRGRGEQYF	TGTGCCAGCAGCTTAAGGGGGCGGGGCGAGCAGTACTTC
-	TRBD1	TRBV6-6	TRBJ1-2	CASSMDRDYGYTF	TGTGCCAGCAGTATGGACAGGGACTATGGCTACACCTTC
-	TRBD1	TRBV6-5	TRBJ1-2	CASTYDRGTYGYTF	TGTGCCAGCACTTACGACAGGGGAACCTATGGCTACACCTTC
-	-	TRBV15	TRBJ2-1	CATSRDSRDYNEQFF	TGTGCCACCAGCAGAGATAGCAGGGACTACAATGAGCAGTTCTTC
-	TRBD2	TRBV12-3/TRBV12-4	TRBJ2-1	CASREGDYSQFF	TGTGCCAGCAGAGAAGGGGACTACTCCCAGTTCTTC
-	-	TRBV5-1	TRBJ1-1	CASSLGQTEAFF	TGCGCCAGCAGCTTAGGACAGACTGAAGCTTTCTTT
-	-	TRBV5-1	TRBJ1-2	CASKEEAAGYTF	TGCGCCAGCAAAGAGGAAGCGGCTGGCTACACCTTC
-	-	TRBV5-4	TRBJ2-5	CASSLDSQETQYF	TGTGCCAGCAGCTTGGACAGCCAAGAGACCCAGTACTTC
-	TRBD1	TRBV30	TRBJ1-2	CAWSRDRGGYTF	TGTGCCTGGAGTCGGGACAGGGGTGGCTACACCTTC
once	TRBD1	TRBV10-3	TRBJ1-2	CATTPAPDRTYGYTF	TGTGCCACCACCCCCGCTCCGGACAGGACCTATGGCTACACCTTC
-	-	TRBV29-1	TRBJ2-6	CSVTASSGANVLTF	TGCAGCGTTACAGCCAGCTCTGGGGCCAACGTCCTGACTTTC
-	TRBD1	TRBV6-6	TRBJ2-5	CASSYGTGEETQYF	TGTGCCAGCAGTTACGGGACAGGCGAAGAGACCCAGTACTTC
-	-	TRBV15	TRBJ2-1	CATSREQGRFGQFF	TGTGCCACCAGCAGAGAACAAGGGAGGTTCGGGCAGTTCTTC
-	TRBD1	TRBV3-1/TRBV3-2	TRBJ2-7	CASRHGQGGEQYF	TGTGCCAGCAGGCACGGACAGGGCGGCGAGCAGTACTTC
few	TRBD2	TRBV5-1	TRBJ2-2	CASSLRLAGGARELFF	TGCGCCAGCAGCTTAAGACTAGCGGGAGGGGCCCGGGAGCTGTTTTTT
-	TRBD1	TRBV28	TRBJ1-2	CASSWGQGVYGYTF	TGTGCCAGCAGTTGGGGACAGGGAGTGTATGGCTACACCTTC
few	-	TRBV19	TRBJ2-5	CASSINRVIDGETQYF	TGTGCCAGTAGTATAAACAGGGTAATTGATGGAGAGACCCAGTACTTC
-	TRBD1	TRBV6-5	TRBJ2-5	CASRIGGPQETQYF	TGTGCCAGCAGGATAGGGGGCCCACAAGAGACCCAGTACTTC
few	-	TRBV5-1	TRBJ2-7	CASSPEWSYEQYF	TGCGCCAGCAGCCCGGAATGGAGCTACGAGCAGTACTTC
-	-	TRBV10-2	TRBJ2-1	CASSELYNEQFF	TGCGCCAGCAGTGAGCTTTACAATGAGCAGTTCTTC
once	TRBD1	TRBV7-9	TRBJ2-5	CASSPYPGQAETQYF	TGTGCCAGCAGCCCGTACCCGGGACAGGCGGAGACCCAGTACTTC
-	-	TRBV11-2	TRBJ2-1	CASSSPAGVNEQFF	TGTGCCAGCAGCTCCCCCGCCGGGGTCAATGAGCAGTTCTTC
-	-	TRBV12-5	TRBJ2-2	CASGLVLGDTGELFF	TGTGCTAGTGGTTTGGTGCTAGGGGACACCGGGGAGCTGTTTTTT
-	TRBD2	TRBV12-5	TRBJ2-2	CASGFWASGGVTGELFF	TGTGCTAGTGGTTTTTGGGCTAGCGGGGGGGTAACCGGGGAGCTGTTTTTT
-	-	TRBV6-1	TRBJ1-5	CASSDGQGTEPQHF	TGTGCCAGCAGTGACGGGCAGGGCACGGAGCCCCAGCATTTT
few	-	TRBV2	TRBJ1-4	CASGARGDLNEKLFF	TGTGCCAGCGGAGCCAGGGGCGATTTAAACGAAAAACTGTTTTTT
few	TRBD1	TRBV7-9	TRBJ1-4	CASSRQGEKLFF	TGTGCCAGCAGTAGACAGGGTGAAAAACTGTTTTTT
-	-	TRBV4-2	TRBJ1-2	CASSPSGASYGYTF	TGTGCCAGCAGCCCCTCGGGAGCTAGCTATGGCTACACCTTC
-	TRBD1	TRBV7-9	TRBJ2-1	CASSLVGGRDSYNEQFF	TGTGCCAGCAGCTTAGTAGGGGGCAGGGACTCCTACAATGAGCAGTTCTTC
-	-	TRBV11-2	TRBJ1-6	CASSPTRESLLHF	TGTGCCAGCAGCCCGACCCGGGAGTCTTTACTCCACTTT
few	TRBD2	TRBV4-2	TRBJ2-5	CASSQDSGGVETQYF	TGTGCCAGCAGCCAAGATTCGGGGGGGGTAGAGACCCAGTACTTC
few	-	TRBV19	TRBJ1-1	CASNMRHMNTEAFF	TGTGCCAGTAATATGAGACATATGAACACTGAAGCTTTCTTT
-	TRBD1	TRBV9	TRBJ2-7	CASSVVGTASYEQYF	TGTGCCAGCAGCGTTGTGGGGACAGCCTCCTACGAGCAGTACTTC